Each of the 16 T cell receptor beta chains below was sequenced from the same sample in a study of OX40 agonist ivuxolimab in advanced cancers. Assay: immunoSEQ multiplex PCR; the TCRdb copy retains only in-frame clones and omits some. The table shows about 73,000 clones, with over 75% occurring only once. The starting material was CD4+ or CD8+ T cells sorted from blood, obtained in a trial of the OX40 agonist ivuxolimab. The receptor set was obtained from an adult with an advanced solid tumor such as melanoma, head and neck, liver or kidney cancer.

DNA of the CDR3: TGTGCCAGCTCAACGGCCGGGCCCCGTCAGCCCCAGCATTTT. Protein sequence: CASSTAGPRQPQHF. The chain carries TRBV18 and TRBJ1-5; no definite D call. V lost 5 bases and J 6 bases, leaving 14 bases between the germline ends. This CDR3 has 14 residues. The germline V gene encodes CDR1 KGHSH and CDR2 LQKENI. The variable domain in full, with the rest retrieved from reference TRBV18 and TRBJ1-5, is NAGVMQNPRHLVRRRGQEARLRCSPMKGHSHVYWYRQLPEEGLKFMVYLQKENIIDESGMPKERFSAEFPKEGPSILRIQQVVRGDSAAYFCASSTAGPRQPQHFGDGTRLSIL.

V and J are TRBV25-1 and TRBJ2-1, with 8 nucleotides matching TRBD1. V dropped 7 bases and J dropped 1; count of bases not matched to a gene: 9. Germline V gene data show CDR1 as MGHDK and CDR2 as SYGVNS. The CDR3 consists of 16 residues. The CDR3 spells CASTPPTGASYNEQFF. The CDR3 coding sequence is TGTGCCAGCACTCCCCCGACAGGGGCATCCTACAATGAGCAGTTCTTC.

V usage is TRBV28 and J usage is TRBJ1-1; D ambiguous. The CDR3 is 15 amino acids. The germline CDR1 and CDR2 sequences are MDHEN and SYDVKM. The germline V and J ends were trimmed by 5 bases and 2 bases, with 15 bases remaining between them. In nucleotides, the CDR3 is TGTGCCAGCAGTCCGACACTGGGGTTTAACACTGAAGCTTTCTTT. Translating it yields CASSPTLGFNTEAFF.

This sequence joins TRBV18 and TRBJ2-6; D is unclear. Germline CDR1 and CDR2: KGHSH and LQKENI. There are 15 residues in the CDR3. V was clipped by 2 bases and J by 0 bases, with 5 bases between them. This CDR3 reads CASSPISSGANVLTF. CDR3 DNA sequence: TGTGCCAGCTCACCAATCAGCTCTGGGGCCAACGTCCTGACTTTC.

The genes are TRBV6-5 and TRBJ1-3; D ambiguous. Germline assignment: CDR1 MNHEY and CDR2 SVGAGI. The CDR3 covers 12 residues. Trimming removed 5 bases from V and 4 bases from J, with 6 bases in between. The chain's CDR3 is CASSPSGNTIYF. CDR3 bases: TGTGCCAGCAGTCCCTCCGGAAACACCATATATTTT.

The V call is TRBV9, the J call TRBJ2-3, with TRBD2 matching 8 bases. Trimming cost V 0 bases and J 2 bases; bases outside gene matches: 5. The CDR3 has 16 residues. Germline loops: CDR1 SGDLS, CDR2 YYNGEE. This CDR3 is CASSVAGSGNTDTQYF. Here the CDR3 DNA reads TGTGCCAGCAGCGTAGCTGGTAGCGGGAACACAGATACGCAGTATTTT.

The chain employs TRBV30 and TRBJ2-2, with D perhaps being TRBD1 or TRBD2 (5 bases each). Germline V gene data show CDR1 as GTSNPN and CDR2 as SVGIG (reference sequence). This CDR3 contains 14 residues. The V end lost 3 bases, the J end lost 6 bases, and 14 bases lay between the germline ends. CDR3 amino acids: CAWSRGAGSGELFF. The DNA of the CDR3 is TGTGCCTGGAGCCGAGGGGCCGGCTCCGGGGAGCTGTTTTTT.

The rearrangement joins TRBV5-6 to TRBJ2-5; D might be TRBD1 or TRBD2, each matching 7 bases. V was cut by 3 bases and J by 5 bases, with 14 bases left in between. CDR1 SGHDT and CDR2 YYEEEE come from the germline V gene. CDR3 size: 14 residues. The CDR3 sequence: CASSSQGEGETQYF. The CDR3 DNA reads as TGTGCCAGCAGCTCTCAGGGGGAGGGGGAGACCCAGTACTTC.

This clone was counted a few times. The V and J genes are TRBV19 and TRBJ1-1; no definite D call. The germline gives CDR1 LNHDA, CDR2 SQIVND (reference sequence). The V end lost 7 bases, the J end lost 3 bases, and 15 bases lay between the germline ends. This CDR3 is 14 amino acids long. The CDR3 here is CASTLWGADTEAFF. In DNA, the CDR3 is TGTGCCAGTACCCTTTGGGGAGCGGACACTGAAGCTTTCTTT.

DNA of the CDR3: TGTGCCACCTCTACAGGGAGCTCCTACAATGAGCAGTTCTTC. Protein sequence: CATSTGSSYNEQFF. The chain joins TRBV15 to TRBJ2-1; tentative D call: TRBD1 (6 bases). The length of the CDR3 is 14 residues. With 8 bases removed from V and 0 bases from J, the gap between germline ends came to 11 bases. The germline CDR1 and CDR2 sequences are LNHNV and YYDKDF (reference sequence).

This chain connects TRBV7-3 to TRBJ2-1; D might be TRBD2 (5 bases). V was pared by 0 bases and J by 5 bases, with 11 bases between. Germline CDR1 SGHTA, CDR2 FQGTGA. The CDR3 length is 15 residues. The CDR3 sequence: CASSLTGLADNEQFF. CDR3 nucleotide sequence: TGTGCCAGCAGCTTAACGGGCCTAGCTGACAATGAGCAGTTCTTC. The full variable domain, in which reference TRBV7-3 and TRBJ2-1 provide the parts outside the CDR3, is GAGVSQTPSNKVTEKGKYVELRCDPISGHTALYWYRQSLGQGPEFLIYFQGTGAADDSGLPNDRFFAVRPEGSVSTLKIQRTERGDSAVYLCASSLTGLADNEQFFGPGTRLTVL.

This chain links TRBV10-3 with TRBJ1-5, with D unresolved. CDR3 size: 16 residues. Per the germline V gene, CDR1 is ENHRY and CDR2 is SYGVKD. V was shortened by 2 bases and J by 5 bases, with 16 bases between the two germline ends. The CDR3 region is CAISEPYWYGDQPQHF. CDR3 bases: TGTGCCATCAGTGAGCCCTACTGGTATGGGGATCAGCCCCAGCATTTT.

This chain joins TRBV6-5 and TRBJ1-6; tentative D call: TRBD1 (5 bases). This CDR3 is 13 amino acids long. The germline V gene has CDR1 MNHEY and CDR2 SVGAGI. V was trimmed by 8 bases and J by 10 bases, leaving 15 bases between them. This CDR3 reads CASRGAGDSPLHF. DNA of the CDR3: TGTGCCAGCCGTGGGGCAGGAGACTCACCCCTCCACTTT.

V gene TRBV27 combines with J gene TRBJ2-3; TRBD2 aligns across 8 bases. The CDR3 is 15 amino acids. CDR1 and CDR2 from the germline V gene are MNHEY and SMNVEV (reference sequence). With 2 bases clipped from V and 2 bases from J, the junction kept 3 bases outside the gene matches. The CDR3 DNA reads TGTGCCAGCAGTTTAGGCGGGAGGACCACAGATACGCAGTATTTT. It encodes CASSLGGRTTDTQYF.

V is TRBV6-1 and J is TRBJ2-6; no definite D call. The CDR3 sequence is 18 residues long. CDR1 and CDR2 from the germline V gene are MNHNS and SASEGT. With 4 bases removed from V and 0 bases from J, the gap between germline ends came to 16 bases. The CDR3 sequence: CASSVWTEQSSGANVLTF. CDR3 coding DNA: TGTGCCAGCAGTGTCTGGACCGAGCAGAGCTCTGGGGCCAACGTCCTGACTTTC.

The CDR3 region has the DNA TGTGCCAGCAATCGGAGGCGGGAGGGCGGCACCGGGGAGCTGTTTTTT. The encoded protein is CASNRRREGGTGELFF. This rearrangement joins TRBV2 to TRBJ2-2; 9 bases are a match to TRBD2. The CDR3 runs to 16 residues. V lost 7 bases to trimming and J lost 4 bases; unmatched junction nucleotides: 10. CDR1 and CDR2 (germline): SNHLY, FYNNEI.